A selection of T cell receptor beta chains follows, all from one sample in a study of T cells after yellow fever vaccination. TCRdb re-called the 5' RACE reads through MiXCR, storing one row per CDR3 protein. The profile shows some 120,000 distinct CDR3 sequences, about 7% of them singletons. The source material was CD4+ T cells sorted from PBMCs, sampled around 10 days after the first yellow fever vaccination. Receptor source: a man aged 18 to 35 who received the YFV17D yellow fever vaccine. CDR3s include the opening cysteine and the closing phenylalanine or tryptophan. A D gene is named only where the DNA matches it firmly. Clone size is given for some rows only: seen once, a few or many times, or a class if the clone is expanded.

many	.	TRBV7-2	TRBJ1-2	TGTGCCAGCAGCTTAGAGAGAAGGGGTGCCTATGGCTACACCTTC	CASSLERRGAYGYTF
many	TRBD1	TRBV7-2	TRBJ1-5	TGTGCCAGCAGGGGGACAGGGGGCAATCAGCCCCAGCATTTT	CASRGTGGNQPQHF
many	TRBD1	TRBV9	TRBJ2-7	TGTGCCAGCAGCGTAGGCCAGGGGGCCTACGAGCAGTACTTC	CASSVGQGAYEQYF
many	.	TRBV18	TRBJ2-3	TGTGCCAGCTCCTTCAAGTGGGGGGACCCAGATACGCAGTATTTT	CASSFKWGDPDTQYF
many	.	TRBV5-1	TRBJ2-6	TGCGCCAGCAGCGGCACAGGTTACTCTGGGGCCAACGTCCTGACTTTC	CASSGTGYSGANVLTF
many	.	TRBV10-3	TRBJ2-1	TGTGCCATCAGACCGGCGGGGTATGAGCAGTTCTTC	CAIRPAGYEQFF
many	.	TRBV15	TRBJ1-1	TGTGCCACCAGCAGAGATCCTAGGGAGAACACTGAAGCTTTCTTT	CATSRDPRENTEAFF
few	.	TRBV7-2	TRBJ1-2	TGTGCCAGCAGCTTAGTAGGGGCGAGGGGCTACACCTTC	CASSLVGARGYTF
many	.	TRBV20-1	TRBJ2-3	TGCAGTGCTAGGCTTAGAGGGGGGGCGGCAGATACGCAGTATTTT	CSARLRGGAADTQYF
.	TRBD1	TRBV20-1	TRBJ2-7	TGCAGTGCTACCTCCGGGACAGGGAACTACGAGCAGTACTTC	CSATSGTGNYEQYF
many	TRBD1	TRBV27	TRBJ1-6	TGTGCCAGCAGTCGACGATCCGGGACAGGGGATTCACCCCTCCACTTT	CASSRRSGTGDSPLHF
many	.	TRBV6-1	TRBJ1-5	TGTGCCAGCAGTGAATACGTCACCTCGAACAATCAGCCCCAGCATTTT	CASSEYVTSNNQPQHF
few	.	TRBV28	TRBJ2-5	TGTGCCAGCAGGGAAGGCCTCTGGGAGACCCAGTACTTC	CASREGLWETQYF
many	TRBD2	TRBV5-1	TRBJ2-5	TGCGCCAGCAGCGGGGGACTAGCTGCAAAGACCCAGTACTTC	CASSGGLAAKTQYF
many	.	TRBV5-1	TRBJ1-2	TGCGCCAGCAGCTTGGAGGGCCCCTCAGGAGGCTACACCTTC	CASSLEGPSGGYTF
many	.	TRBV10-3	TRBJ1-2	TGTGCCATCAGGCAGTCTCACATTACTAACTATGGCTACACCTTC	CAIRQSHITNYGYTF
many	TRBD1	TRBV3-1	TRBJ1-2	TGTGCCAGCAGCCATCTGACAGGGGGCGACTATGGCTACACCTTC	CASSHLTGGDYGYTF
many	.	TRBV10-2	TRBJ2-1	TGCGCCAGCATAACGGGGGAGACAAACAATGAGCAGTTCTTC	CASITGETNNEQFF
many	TRBD1	TRBV12-3/TRBV12-4	TRBJ2-5	TGTGCCAGCAGTCGACAGGGTTGGGGCGGGACCCAGTACTTC	CASSRQGWGGTQYF
many	.	TRBV5-6	TRBJ1-5	TGTGCCAGCAGCTTGGGTTGGGGGCGGGGTAATCAGCCCCAGCATTTT	CASSLGWGRGNQPQHF
many	.	TRBV6-1	TRBJ1-5	TGTGCCAGCAGTGGTCAAACGTGGAATCAGCCCCAGCATTTT	CASSGQTWNQPQHF
many	.	TRBV5-1	TRBJ2-7	TGCGCCAGCAGCGGGCAGGGTTTTCCCTACGAGCAGTACTTC	CASSGQGFPYEQYF
many	.	TRBV5-5	TRBJ1-1	TGTGCCAGCAGCTACGATACAGGGATCACTGAAGCTTTCTTT	CASSYDTGITEAFF
.	.	TRBV28	TRBJ2-5	TGTGCCAGCAGTTTCCACTCAGGGTTTCGGACCCAGTACTTC	CASSFHSGFRTQYF
many	.	TRBV11-3	TRBJ2-1	TGTGCCAGCAGCCTCGACACTGGGCAGGGCGGAATATTTGAGCAGTTCTTC	CASSLDTGQGGIFEQFF
.	.	TRBV29-1	TRBJ1-2	TGCAGCGTTGGTGAGAGGGACGTTCCGCACTATGGCTACACCTTC	CSVGERDVPHYGYTF
many	.	TRBV2	TRBJ1-3	TGTGCCTCGGGGTCCCTCTCTGGAAACACCATATATTTT	CASGSLSGNTIYF
many	TRBD1	TRBV27	TRBJ1-2	TGTGCCAGCAGACAACAGGGGACCTATGGCTACACCTTC	CASRQQGTYGYTF
many	.	TRBV5-6	TRBJ1-4	TGTGCCAGTTCTTATCCCGCGGCAACTAATGAAAAACTGTTTTTT	CASSYPAATNEKLFF